The 13 T cell receptor beta chains listed next were all sequenced from one sample in a study of regulatory dendritic cells for organ transplantation. TCRdb's table, derived via immunoSEQ multiplex PCR, lists solely in-frame clones and lacks some. Of 9,000 to 13,000 clones listed, roughly two thirds were seen once; the top ten hold 15% to 20%. Sequenced: memory CD8+ T cells from blood. Subset of the sample: CD45RO+ memory T cells. The receptors stem from a human donor in good health.

The V and J genes are TRBV6-4 and TRBJ2-2; 11 bases are shared with TRBD2. V was clipped by 6 bases and J by 6 bases; unmatched bases: 9. Germline V CDR1 and CDR2: MRHNA, SNTAGT. The CDR3 loop spans 16 amino acids. CDR3 residues: CASRTSGSPEAGELFF. The DNA for the CDR3 is TGTGCCAGCAGAACTAGCGGGAGCCCGGAAGCCGGGGAGCTGTTTTTT.

The genes are TRBV15 and TRBJ2-3; TRBD2 is a possible D gene (6 bases). The ends were cut back, 0 bases at V and 4 bases at J, with 17 bases in the middle. The CDR3 has 17 amino acids. Per the germline V gene, CDR1 is LNHNV and CDR2 is YYDKDF (reference sequence). The CDR3 DNA follows: TGTGCCACCAGCAGAGAGACAAAAGGGTCGGGAGCAGATACGCAGTATTTT. Amino acids: CATSRETKGSGADTQYF.

The rearrangement uses TRBV9 and TRBJ2-2; D is perhaps TRBD1 (6 bases). Germline loops: CDR1 SGDLS, CDR2 YYNGEE. CDR3 length: 15 amino acids. The ends were cut back, 4 bases at V and 4 bases at J, with 14 bases in the middle. This CDR3 is CASSILDSTTGELFF. The CDR3 DNA reads TGTGCCAGCAGCATATTGGACAGTACCACCGGGGAGCTGTTTTTT. Filled out from reference TRBV9 and TRBJ2-2, the complete variable domain reads DSGVTQTPKHLITATGQRVTLRCSPRSGDLSVYWYQQSLDQGLQFLIQYYNGEERAKGNILERFSAQQFPDLHSELNLSSLELGDSALYFCASSILDSTTGELFFGEGSRLTVL.

The gene calls are TRBV10-3 and TRBJ2-3; 11 nucleotides align to TRBD2. V shed 0 bases, J shed 2 bases, and the junction held 4 bases outside the gene matches. Germline V CDR1 and CDR2: ENHRY, SYGVKD. The CDR3 totals 17 residues. The DNA for the CDR3 is TGTGCCATCAGTGAGTCCGGGACTAGCGGATTCACAGATACGCAGTATTTT. Its translation: CAISESGTSGFTDTQYF.

V and J are TRBV7-9 and TRBJ2-1; 10 bases fit TRBD2. Germline lookup yields CDR1 SEHNR and CDR2 FQNEAQ (reference sequence). The CDR3 loop spans 15 amino acids. J gave up 6 bases and V 5 bases, and 7 bases lay outside the gene matches. The CDR3 nucleotides read TGTGCCAGCAGCCAGGGCAGCGGGGGGGCCAATGAGCAGTTCTTC. Residues: CASSQGSGGANEQFF.

This rearrangement joins TRBV4-2 to TRBJ2-7, with 9 bases aligning to TRBD1. This CDR3 comprises 15 residues. Per the germline V gene, CDR1 is LGHNA and CDR2 is YNFKEQ. V shed 1 base, J shed 3 bases, and the junction held 4 bases outside the gene matches. For the CDR3, the DNA is TGTGCCAGCAGCCAAGTGGGGACAGGGCTCTACGAGCAGTACTTC. Translated, it gives CASSQVGTGLYEQYF.

The chain has TRBV6-5 and TRBJ2-7, with TRBD1 matching 12 bases. Germline CDR1 and CDR2: MNHEY and SVGAGI. The V segment lost 2 bases and the J segment 3 bases; nucleotides outside the gene matches: 5. The CDR3 consists of 16 residues. CDR3 nucleotide sequence: TGTGCCAGCAGTTACCAGGGACAGGGGGCTATCTACGAGCAGTACTTC. It codes for CASSYQGQGAIYEQYF.

The V gene is TRBV4-2, the J gene TRBJ1-1; 9 bases agree with TRBD1. The CDR3 length is 18 residues. The junction had 12 bases not matched to a gene; V was cut back by 0 bases and J by 4 bases. Germline V gives CDR1 LGHNA, CDR2 YNFKEQ. As DNA, the CDR3 is TGTGCCAGCAGCCAAGAGGGGACAGGGAACCTTCGGGGCACTGAAGCTTTCTTT. Residues: CASSQEGTGNLRGTEAFF.

This clone was counted a single time. The chain carries TRBV15 and TRBJ2-5; perhaps TRBD1 as D (6 bases). Between the trimmed V and J ends, which lost 2 bases and 4 bases, there was a span of 20 bases. The CDR3 has 17 amino acids. Germline-derived CDR1 and CDR2 are LNHNV and YYDKDF (reference sequence). The DNA for the CDR3 is TGTGCCACCAGCAGAAGTAGGACAGATAGCTACCGAGAGACCCAGTACTTC. It translates to CATSRSRTDSYRETQYF. The full variable domain, its missing parts supplied by reference TRBV15 and TRBJ2-5, is DAMVIQNPRYQVTQFGKPVTLSCSQTLNHNVMYWYQQKSSQAPKLLFHYYDKDFNNEADTPDNFQSRRPNTSFCFLDIRSPGLGDTAMYLCATSRSRTDSYRETQYFGPGTRLLVL.

This clone was seen a few times. This chain joins TRBV4-2 and TRBJ2-7, with D possibly matching TRBD1 (6 bases). The CDR3 is 16 amino acids. In germline, CDR1 is LGHNA, CDR2 YNFKEQ. With 0 bases removed from V and 4 bases from J, the gap between germline ends came to 16 bases. The CDR3 protein is CASSQDLTGSGYEQYF. The DNA for the CDR3 is TGTGCCAGCAGCCAAGACTTAACAGGGTCGGGGTACGAGCAGTACTTC.

In the case of this clone: A much bigger clone sits one base away, suggesting this may be a read error. The CDR3 sequence is CARSEKGGGYEQYF. In DNA, the CDR3 is TGTGCCCGCAGTGAAAAGGGGGGGGGCTACGAGCAGTACTTC. The chain combines TRBV2 with TRBJ2-7; TRBD2 might be the D (7 bases). The CDR3 has 14 residues. Looked up from germline, CDR1 is SNHLY and CDR2 is FYNNEI.

In this sample, this clone turned up once. Different DNA sequences within this sample yield the same CDR3. V is TRBV5-5 and J is TRBJ2-1; D not certain. CDR1 is SGHKS and CDR2 is YYEKEE in the germline V gene (reference sequence). Deletions cut 0 bases from V and 4 bases from J, with 5 bases between. There are 13 residues in the CDR3. CDR3 in DNA: TGTGCCAGCAGCTTGGGTCTTTACAATGAGCAGTTCTTC. Translating it yields CASSLGLYNEQFF.

The V gene is TRBV10-3, the J gene TRBJ1-5; D possibly corresponds to TRBD1 (5 bases). This CDR3 comprises 14 residues. Trimming stripped 10 bases from V and 2 bases from J, with 15 bases between. Germline lookup yields CDR1 ENHRY and CDR2 SYGVKD. CDR3 coding DNA: TGTGCCACTCATGACCGGGACGGCAATCAGCCCCAGCATTTT. Its translation: CATHDRDGNQPQHF.